A selection of T cell receptor beta chains follows, all from one sample in a study of cytomegalovirus exposure and HLA in healthy donors. Only in-frame clones appear in the TCRdb table, and some are missing; sequencing was by immunoSEQ multiplex PCR. The table lists some 130,000 clones, roughly three quarters of them singletons. The sample comprised PBMCs. Receptors were obtained from a man aged 30 to 45 in good health and CMV-seronegative. The CDR3 runs from the conserved cysteine through the conserved F or W. A D gene is named only where the DNA matches it firmly. Not all rows give a size; the values are once, few, many and, for expanded clones, a class.

j_call,v_call,clone_size,d_call,cdr3_aa,cdr3_nt
TRBJ2-3,TRBV9,.,.,CASSVGTSENTDTQYF,TGTGCCAGCAGCGTAGGGACATCAGAAAACACAGATACGCAGTATTTT
TRBJ2-3,TRBV19,once,TRBD2,CASSTRTSGSTDTQYF,TGTGCCAGTAGTACAAGGACTAGCGGGAGCACAGATACGCAGTATTTT
TRBJ2-1,TRBV28,.,TRBD2,CASSLLGTSGSDEQFF,TGTGCCAGCAGTTTATTAGGAACTAGCGGGAGTGATGAGCAGTTCTTC
TRBJ2-1,TRBV7-9,.,.,CASSHTRSDYDNEQFF,TGTGCCAGCAGCCACACCCGATCAGACTACGACAATGAGCAGTTCTTC
TRBJ2-2,TRBV5-6,.,.,CASSLVGGPNTGELFF,TGTGCCAGCAGCTTGGTAGGTGGGCCGAACACCGGGGAGCTGTTTTTT
TRBJ2-7,TRBV28,.,TRBD2,CASSSAGGLYEQYF,TGTGCCAGCAGTTCCGCGGGAGGATTATACGAGCAGTACTTC
TRBJ1-1,TRBV6-5,.,.,CASSSGGNTEAFF,TGTGCCAGCAGTTCGGGGGGGAACACTGAAGCTTTCTTT
TRBJ2-7,TRBV11-3,.,TRBD1,CASSPGQNLGYEQYF,TGTGCCAGCAGTCCGGGACAGAACCTAGGCTACGAGCAGTACTTC
TRBJ2-1,TRBV9,many,.,CASSVGFGSFYNEQFF,TGTGCCAGCAGCGTAGGATTCGGGAGTTTCTACAATGAGCAGTTCTTC
TRBJ1-2,TRBV11-2,.,TRBD1,CASSSPGTGLYGYTF,TGTGCCAGCAGCTCTCCGGGGACAGGGCTCTATGGCTACACCTTC
TRBJ1-5,TRBV19,.,.,CASSHRQAAGNQPQHF,TGTGCCAGTAGCCACAGACAGGCGGCGGGCAATCAGCCCCAGCATTTT
TRBJ1-5,TRBV6-5,.,.,CASSPTKGWGQPQHF,TGTGCCAGCAGCCCGACAAAGGGGTGGGGTCAGCCCCAGCATTTT
TRBJ1-1,TRBV5-6,.,.,CASSLGGRDTEAFF,TGTGCCAGCAGCTTGGGGGGGCGCGACACTGAAGCTTTCTTT
TRBJ1-2,TRBV6-5,.,TRBD1,CASSYSPGTGYGYTF,TGTGCCAGCAGTTACTCGCCCGGGACAGGGTATGGCTACACCTTC
TRBJ2-5,TRBV2,.,.,CASSVPTTGQGETQYF,TGTGCCAGCAGCGTTCCCACCACAGGGCAGGGTGAGACCCAGTACTTC
TRBJ1-5,TRBV19,few,.,CASSIPSLNQPQHF,TGTGCCAGTAGTATTCCTTCCCTAAATCAGCCCCAGCATTTT
TRBJ2-7,TRBV11-2,.,TRBD2,CASSFTGGDEQYF,TGTGCCAGCAGCTTTACGGGAGGGGACGAGCAGTACTTC
TRBJ2-1,TRBV7-2,.,TRBD1,CASSLMGQGYNEQFF,TGTGCCAGCAGCTTAATGGGACAGGGCTACAATGAGCAGTTCTTC
TRBJ2-4,TRBV9,.,.,CASSGKQGGGNIQYF,TGTGCCAGCAGCGGCAAACAGGGCGGGGGAAACATTCAGTACTTC
TRBJ2-7,TRBV28,.,TRBD2,CASSFRGVISYEQYF,TGTGCCAGCAGTTTCCGGGGGGTGATTTCCTACGAGCAGTACTTC
TRBJ2-1,TRBV30,.,TRBD1,CAWSKGQGAYNEQFF,TGTGCCTGGAGCAAGGGACAGGGGGCCTACAATGAGCAGTTCTTC
TRBJ2-7,TRBV7-2,few,TRBD1,CASSLDRGLWEQYF,TGTGCCAGCAGCTTAGACAGGGGGCTCTGGGAGCAGTACTTC
TRBJ1-1,TRBV10-3,.,TRBD1,CAISATGGGTEAFF,TGTGCCATCAGTGCCACAGGGGGCGGCACTGAAGCTTTCTTT
TRBJ1-1,TRBV6-5,few,.,CASSPSGAGDTEAFF,TGTGCCAGCAGTCCCTCAGGGGCCGGGGACACTGAAGCTTTCTTT
TRBJ2-7,TRBV6-1,many,TRBD1,CASSEEGGGRSYEQYF,TGTGCCAGCAGTGAAGAAGGGGGCGGTCGTTCCTACGAGCAGTACTTC
TRBJ1-2,TRBV7-2,.,TRBD1,CASSSRDRAFLSYTF,TGTGCCAGCAGCTCCCGGGACAGAGCTTTTTTGAGCTACACCTTC
TRBJ2-3,TRBV19,.,.,CASSITATDTQYF,TGTGCCAGTAGTATAACAGCTACAGATACGCAGTATTTT
TRBJ2-1,TRBV13,.,TRBD2,CASSSTSGRSSYNEQFF,TGTGCCAGCAGCTCGACTAGCGGGAGGAGCTCCTACAATGAGCAGTTCTTC
TRBJ2-1,TRBV19,.,TRBD2,CASNPTSGSYNEQFF,TGTGCCAGTAATCCAACTAGCGGGTCCTACAATGAGCAGTTCTTC